This T cell receptor (beta chain) is drawn from a study of T-cell reconstitution after alpha-beta-depleted transplantation in children. This clonotype has at least ten counts. Antigen: not known. Unique molecular identifiers tagged the TCRbeta library. Via MiXCR, TCRdb re-called the PCR reads, giving one row per CDR3 protein. Of 7,000 to 9,500 distinct CDR3 sequences in the sample, around 30% were seen once. Study results and caveats: The origin of high day-60 TCRbeta diversity in some patients lay in surviving recipient T cells and thymic progenitors.

The germline V gene has CDR1 MGHRA and CDR2 YSYEKL. CDR3 length: 13 amino acids. V lost 3 bases to trimming and J lost 15 bases, with 18 bases between them. The sample was peripheral blood, taken 60 days after TCRalphabeta/CD19-depleted stem cell transplant. This TCR was sampled from a boy less than two years old who had a stem cell transplant for SCID, so the T cells may come from the graft donor. The genes are TRBV4-1 and TRBJ2-1; tentatively, D is TRBD2 (5 bases). The CDR3 here is CASSQRWLGSRFF. Here the CDR3 DNA reads TGCGCCAGCAGCCAGAGGTGGCTAGGGAGTCGGTTCTTC.